This passage covers 25 T cell receptor beta chains from one sample sequenced in a study of control samples from healthy donors and cancer patients (dated by TCRdb to about 2020). The library was generated by the immunoSEQ multiplex PCR assay. TCRdb obtained this table from immuneACCESS and retained in-frame rearrangements with V and J assigned. These tables miss some clones; where compared with another copy, unresolved V genes account for less than half of the shortfall, and the remainder is unexplained. In all, the sample holds approximately 100,000 clones, and roughly 90% of those were seen once. The ten largest account for 3% of the sample. Sample: blood. The receptors stem from a human donor in good health. The donor label of this sample is uncertain.

The chain links TRBV7-9 to TRBJ1-2, with a possible D match to TRBD1 (6 bases). V lost 5 bases and J lost 8, with 15 bases in between. The germline CDR1 and CDR2 sequences are SEHNR and FQNEAQ (reference sequence). There are 13 residues in the CDR3. CDR3 coding DNA: TGTGCCAGCAGCCCGGGGGCAAGGGGAGGCTACACCTTC. Translation: CASSPGARGGYTF.

J is TRBJ1-2 and V is TRBV28; a possible D gene is TRBD1 (5 bases). The CDR3 length is 14 residues. Germline CDR1 reads MDHEN; CDR2 reads SYDVKM. V was cut by 5 bases and J by 6 bases, with 16 bases left in between. Here the CDR3 DNA reads TGTGCCAGCAGTGCAGGGACGAGGGATCATGGCTACACCTTC. Its protein product is CASSAGTRDHGYTF.

The CDR3 sequence: CASSPRTRSLRWDYGYTF. The CDR3 DNA sequence: TGTGCCAGCAGTCCTAGAACCCGGTCCCTCCGTTGGGACTATGGCTACACCTTC. The chain carries TRBV3-1 (or the pseudogene TRBV3-2) and TRBJ1-2; no firm D call. Germline assignment: CDR1 LGHDT and CDR2 YNNKEL (reference sequence). The CDR3 consists of 18 residues. Trimming removed 6 bases at V and 3 bases at J, with 26 bases between.

This chain joins TRBV19 and TRBJ2-3; weak D call: TRBD1 (6 bases). Per germline, CDR1 LNHDA and CDR2 SQIVND (reference sequence). The CDR3 is 15 residues long. V lost 7 bases and J lost 2, with 16 bases in between. The CDR3 reads CASTPSGADTDTQYF. DNA of the CDR3: TGTGCCAGTACCCCCTCAGGGGCCGACACAGATACGCAGTATTTT.

This clone was detected a few times. The V and J genes are TRBV7-9 and TRBJ1-5; 11 bases agree with TRBD1. The germline V gene has CDR1 SEHNR and CDR2 FQNEAQ (reference sequence). Unmatched junction bases numbered 5, after V lost 1 base and J lost 6 bases. This CDR3 region has 16 residues. The CDR3 nucleotides are TGTGCCAGCAGCTTAGACGGGACAGGGGGATCTCAGCCCCAGCATTTT. This translates into CASSLDGTGGSQPQHF.

This clone was detected only a few times. This chain connects TRBV7-2 to TRBJ2-7, with 7 bases identical to TRBD1. The V segment lost 0 bases and the J segment 3 bases; nucleotides outside the gene matches: 5. Germline values: CDR1 SGHTA, CDR2 FQGNSA. The CDR3 runs to 15 residues. CDR3 sequence: CASSLALGQIYEQYF. CDR3 in DNA: TGTGCCAGCAGCTTAGCGCTGGGACAGATCTACGAGCAGTACTTC.

The J gene is TRBJ2-5, the V gene TRBV9; D possibly corresponds to TRBD1 (7 bases). Trimming pared 4 bases from V and 3 bases from J, leaving 16 bases between. Germline CDR1 reads SGDLS; CDR2 reads YYNGEE. This CDR3 is 15 amino acids long. The CDR3 reads CASSLSPRGEETQYF. DNA of the CDR3: TGTGCCAGCAGCTTAAGCCCCAGGGGGGAAGAGACCCAGTACTTC.

The gene calls are TRBV5-1 and TRBJ1-3; tentatively, D is TRBD1 (6 bases). Trimming cost V 3 bases and J 3 bases, with 16 bases left between them. Germline V gene data show CDR1 as SGHRS and CDR2 as YFSETQ. This CDR3 spans 16 amino acids. DNA for the CDR3: TGCGCCAGCAGCTCCGAGGGAGGGGGGAGTGGAAACACCATATATTTT. Amino acid sequence: CASSSEGGGSGNTIYF.

This chain connects TRBV11-2 to TRBJ2-1; 11 nucleotides match TRBD2. Germline V lookup: CDR1 SGHAT, CDR2 FQNNGV. CDR3 length: 18 amino acids. The V segment lost 1 base and the J segment 2 bases; nucleotides outside the gene matches: 7. CDR3 residues: CASSLGSLAGGTYNEQFF. CDR3 nucleotide sequence: TGTGCCAGCAGCTTAGGGTCCCTAGCGGGGGGTACCTACAATGAGCAGTTCTTC.

V gene TRBV30 combines with J gene TRBJ2-5; TRBD2 is a possible D gene (5 bases). The CDR3 has 14 amino acids. V was cut by 2 bases and J by 5 bases, with 15 bases left in between. Germline V gene data show CDR1 as GTSNPN and CDR2 as SVGIG (reference sequence). The CDR3 protein is CAWSTADLRETQYF. Written as DNA, the CDR3 is TGTGCCTGGAGTACAGCGGACCTCCGGGAGACCCAGTACTTC. The whole variable domain, filled in from reference TRBV30 and TRBJ2-5, reads SQTIHQWPATLVQPVGSPLSLECTVEGTSNPNLYWYRQAAGRGLQLLFYSVGIGQISSEVPQNLSASRPQDRQFILSSKKLLLSDSGFYLCAWSTADLRETQYFGPGTRLLVL.

The chain combines TRBV11-2 with TRBJ1-3; a weak D match, TRBD1 (5 bases). Germline CDR1 SGHAT, CDR2 FQNNGV. V was clipped by 5 bases and J by 3 bases, with 11 bases between them. CDR3 length: 14 amino acids. CDR3 sequence reads: CASSIIRGGNTIYF. Written as DNA, the CDR3 is TGTGCCAGCAGCATTATAAGGGGTGGAAACACCATATATTTT. Full variable domain (outside the CDR3, taken from reference TRBV11-2 and TRBJ1-3): EAGVAQSPRYKIIEKRQSVAFWCNPISGHATLYWYQQILGQGPKLLIQFQNNGVVDDSQLPKDRFSAERLKGVDSTLKIQPAKLEDSAVYLCASSIIRGGNTIYFGEGSWLTVV.

The chain has TRBV5-1 and TRBJ2-1; 13 bases agree with TRBD2. The CDR3 length is 16 residues. The V gene's germline CDR1 is SGHRS and CDR2 YFSETQ. V lost 4 bases to trimming and J lost 6 bases; unmatched junction nucleotides: 7. In nucleotides, the CDR3 is TGCGCCAGCAGCATAGATACTAGCGGGGGGGCCAATGAGCAGTTCTTC. Protein sequence: CASSIDTSGGANEQFF.

The rearrangement joins TRBV6-2 or TRBV6-3 to TRBJ1-5; tentative D call: TRBD1 (6 bases). There are 14 residues in the CDR3. With 0 bases removed from V and 5 bases from J, the gap between germline ends came to 8 bases. Germline CDR1 MNHEY, CDR2 SVGEGT. The CDR3 here is CASSYSGGDQPQHF. CDR3 DNA: TGTGCCAGCAGTTACTCAGGGGGAGATCAGCCCCAGCATTTT.

The rearrangement joins TRBV15 to TRBJ2-1, with D perhaps matching TRBD1 (5 bases). The CDR3 sequence is 16 residues long. Trimming stripped 5 bases from V and 5 bases from J, with 19 bases between. Germline V gene lookup returns CDR1 LNHNV and CDR2 YYDKDF (reference sequence). DNA for the CDR3: TGTGCCACCAGCGACCCTAAAATTACAGGCCACAATGAGCAGTTCTTC. Translating it yields CATSDPKITGHNEQFF.

The rearrangement links TRBV28 to TRBJ1-6, with no clear D. Germline values: CDR1 MDHEN, CDR2 SYDVKM. This CDR3 has 16 residues. Trimming took off 1 base at V and 0 bases at J, with 7 bases between the two ends. CDR3 sequence reads: CASSLFPSSYNSPLHF. CDR3 in DNA: TGTGCCAGCAGTTTATTCCCGAGCTCCTATAATTCACCCCTCCACTTT.

CDR3 DNA: TGTGCCACCAGTCCCCGGGACAGGGGGTACAATGAGCAGTTCTTC. Translation: CATSPRDRGYNEQFF. The V gene is TRBV15, the J gene TRBJ2-1, with TRBD1 matching over 11 bases. In germline, CDR1 is LNHNV, CDR2 YYDKDF (reference sequence). The CDR3 sequence is 15 residues long. J gave up 4 bases and V 6 bases, and 5 bases lay outside the gene matches.

The V and J genes are TRBV21-1 and TRBJ2-1. TRBV21-1 constitutes a pseudogene. The CDR3 totals 9 residues. As DNA, the CDR3 is TGTGCCAGCAACAATGAGCAGTTCTTC. Protein sequence: CASNNEQFF.

The V gene is TRBV6-4, the J gene TRBJ2-3, with D perhaps TRBD1 (5 bases). The CDR3 extends over 15 amino acids. V lost 4 bases to trimming and J lost 0 bases, with 11 bases between them. Germline assignment: CDR1 MRHNA and CDR2 SNTAGT. CDR3 protein: CASSVRAESTDTQYF. CDR3 nucleotide sequence: TGTGCCAGCAGTGTCAGGGCTGAAAGCACAGATACGCAGTATTTT.

The J gene is TRBJ1-4, the V gene TRBV11-2; 7 nucleotides agree with TRBD1. Germline loops: CDR1 SGHAT, CDR2 FQNNGV. This CDR3 contains 15 residues. V was clipped by 4 bases and J by 2 bases; unmatched bases: 4. CDR3 sequence reads: CASSSDRATNEKLFF. CDR3 coding DNA: TGTGCCAGCAGCTCAGACAGGGCCACTAATGAAAAACTGTTTTTT.

J is TRBJ1-5 and V is TRBV19; D perhaps matches TRBD1 (5 bases). The CDR3 runs to 14 residues. CDR1 is LNHDA, CDR2 SQIVND, per germline (reference sequence). Trimming removed 8 bases from V and 7 bases from J, with 18 bases in between. The CDR3 DNA sequence: TGTGCCAGTGGACTCCGGGACCTAGGGCAGCCCCAGCATTTT. The encoded protein is CASGLRDLGQPQHF.

This clone is medium-sized within its sample. The V call is TRBV30, the J call TRBJ1-6; possible D gene TRBD1, 6 bases. From germline, CDR1 is GTSNPN and CDR2 SVGIG (reference sequence). The V end lost 0 bases, the J end lost 7 bases, and 19 bases lay between the germline ends. The CDR3 covers 17 residues. CDR3 DNA: TGTGCCTGGAGTGTACGGGGCGGGGGCATAGAGAATTCACCCCTCCACTTT. Protein sequence: CAWSVRGGGIENSPLHF.

The chain links TRBV27 to TRBJ2-1, with D possibly called TRBD1 or TRBD2 (5 bases each). CDR3 size: 15 residues. Germline-derived CDR1 and CDR2 are MNHEY and SMNVEV (reference sequence). Between the trimmed V and J ends, which lost 4 bases and 5 bases, there was a span of 15 bases. The CDR3 sequence is CASSSPADTHNEQFF. The DNA for the CDR3 is TGTGCCAGCAGTTCTCCAGCGGACACCCACAATGAGCAGTTCTTC.

The chain joins TRBV18 to TRBJ1-4; the D is unclear. CDR3 length equals 15 residues. V was trimmed by 6 bases and J by 8 bases, leaving 19 bases between them. Germline values: CDR1 KGHSH, CDR2 LQKENI. In DNA form, the CDR3 reads TGTGCCAGCTCCAGCTCGGACGGACTTACGGAAAAACTGTTTTTT. This encodes CASSSSDGLTEKLFF.

The CDR3 sequence is CASSRGGIVQYF. CDR3 DNA sequence: TGTGCCAGCAGCAGGGGAGGGATCGTGCAGTACTTC. The genes are TRBV21-1 and TRBJ2-7; the tabulated D call, TRBD2, remains unverified against the DNA. TRBV21-1 is given as a pseudogene. The CDR3 loop spans 12 amino acids.

The rearrangement links TRBV24-1 to TRBJ1-1; D is unclear. The germline V gene encodes CDR1 KGHDR and CDR2 SFDVKD. With 3 bases removed from V and 4 bases from J, the gap between germline ends came to 5 bases. The CDR3 runs 12 residues. The CDR3 loop is CATSDRGTEAFF. CDR3 in DNA: TGTGCCACCAGTGATAGAGGCACTGAAGCTTTCTTT.